This T cell receptor beta chain came from a study of untreated major depressive disorder. Some clones are missing from TCRdb's copy, which holds only in-frame ones; the method was immunoSEQ multiplex PCR. The sample records approximately 20,000 clones, 85% to 90% being singletons. Participants were all of European descent. This CDR3 has 17 amino acids. V lost 4 bases to trimming and J lost 5 bases; unmatched junction nucleotides: 7. The germline V gene has CDR1 MGHDK and CDR2 SYGVNS. The TCR sequence derives from a woman younger than 45 in good health. Material for sequencing was CD4+ T cells from PBMCs. The J gene is TRBJ2-2, the V gene TRBV25-1; the match to TRBD2 covers 13 bases. In DNA, the CDR3 is TGTGCCAGCAGTGCCCCGGGACTAGCGGGAATTACCGGGGAGCTGTTTTTT. Translated, it gives CASSAPGLAGITGELFF. The full variable domain, rest sourced from reference TRBV25-1 and TRBJ2-2, is EADIYQTPRYLVIGTGKKITLECSQTMGHDKMYWYQQDPGMELHLIHYSYGVNSTEKGDLSSESTVSRIRTEHFPLTLESARPSHTSQYLCASSAPGLAGITGELFFGEGSRLTVL.